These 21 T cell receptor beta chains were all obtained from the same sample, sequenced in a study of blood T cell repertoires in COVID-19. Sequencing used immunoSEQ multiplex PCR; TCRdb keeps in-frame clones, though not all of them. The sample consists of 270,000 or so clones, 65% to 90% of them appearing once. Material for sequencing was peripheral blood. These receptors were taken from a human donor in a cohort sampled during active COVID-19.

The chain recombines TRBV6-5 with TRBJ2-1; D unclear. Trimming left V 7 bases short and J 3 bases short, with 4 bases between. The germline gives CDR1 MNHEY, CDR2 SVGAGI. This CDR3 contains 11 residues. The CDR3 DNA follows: TGTGCCAGCACCGGCTACAATGAGCAGTTCTTC. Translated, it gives CASTGYNEQFF.

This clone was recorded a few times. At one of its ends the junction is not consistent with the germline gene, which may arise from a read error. Written as DNA, the CDR3 is TGTGCTAGTGGTTTGGCCGGGACTAGCGGGCAGGCCCTCTTC. Translating it yields CASGLAGTSGQALF. The rearrangement uses TRBV12-5 and TRBJ2-1, with 12 nucleotides matching TRBD2. This CDR3 contains 14 residues. Germline values: CDR1 LGHNT, CDR2 FRNRAP.

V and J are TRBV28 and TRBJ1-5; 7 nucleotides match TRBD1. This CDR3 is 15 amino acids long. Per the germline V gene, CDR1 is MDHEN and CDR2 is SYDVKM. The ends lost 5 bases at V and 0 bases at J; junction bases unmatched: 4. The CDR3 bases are TGTGCCAGCAGTCAGGGACAGTTTAGCAATCAGCCCCAGCATTTT. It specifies CASSQGQFSNQPQHF.

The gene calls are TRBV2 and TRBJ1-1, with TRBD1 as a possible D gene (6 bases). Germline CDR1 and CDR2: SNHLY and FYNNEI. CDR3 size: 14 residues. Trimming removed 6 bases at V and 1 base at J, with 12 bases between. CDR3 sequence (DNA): TGTGCCAGCAGAACGGAGACAGGGAACACTGAAGCTTTCTTT. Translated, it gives CASRTETGNTEAFF.

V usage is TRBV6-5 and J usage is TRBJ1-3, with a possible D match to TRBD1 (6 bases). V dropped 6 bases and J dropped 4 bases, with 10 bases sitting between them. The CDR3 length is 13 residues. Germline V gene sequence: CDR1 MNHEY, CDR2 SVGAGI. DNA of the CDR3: TGTGCCAGCAGCAAGACAGGCGGAAACACCATATATTTT. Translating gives CASSKTGGNTIYF.

CDR3 bases: TGTGCCAGCAGCGTACAGTACAATGAGCAGTTCTTC. This translates into CASSVQYNEQFF. This chain connects TRBV9 to TRBJ2-1; D remains ambiguous. Looked up from germline, CDR1 is SGDLS and CDR2 is YYNGEE. There are 12 residues in the CDR3. Trimming took 1 base from V and 4 from J, leaving 3 bases between them.

The CDR3 bases are TGCGCCAGCAGCCAAGAGAAAGGGACAGTCGACACCGGGGAGCTGTTTTTT. It translates to CASSQEKGTVDTGELFF. This chain connects TRBV4-1 to TRBJ2-2; 7 bases align to TRBD1. Germline V gene sequence: CDR1 MGHRA, CDR2 YSYEKL. The junction had 7 bases not matched to a gene; V was cut back by 0 bases and J by 3 bases. The CDR3 consists of 17 residues.

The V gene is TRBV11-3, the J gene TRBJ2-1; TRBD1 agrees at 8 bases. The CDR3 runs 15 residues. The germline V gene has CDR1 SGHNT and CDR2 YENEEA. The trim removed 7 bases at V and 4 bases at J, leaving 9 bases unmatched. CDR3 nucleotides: TGTGCCAGCACTATGGGGACAGGACAATACAATGAGCAGTTCTTC. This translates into CASTMGTGQYNEQFF.

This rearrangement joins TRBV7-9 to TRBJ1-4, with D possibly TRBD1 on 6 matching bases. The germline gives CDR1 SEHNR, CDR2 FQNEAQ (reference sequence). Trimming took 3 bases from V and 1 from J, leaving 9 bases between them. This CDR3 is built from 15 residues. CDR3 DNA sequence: TGTGCCAGCAGCTTGCAGGGGCAAACTAATGAAAAACTGTTTTTT. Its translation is CASSLQGQTNEKLFF.

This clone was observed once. The CDR3 loop is CASSGTSGSSYNEQFF. Here the CDR3 DNA reads TGTGCCAGCTCAGGGACTAGCGGGAGCTCCTACAATGAGCAGTTCTTC. The chain combines TRBV18 with TRBJ2-1; 14 positions agree with TRBD2. This CDR3 region has 16 residues. J lost 0 bases, V lost 5 bases, and 0 bases had no gene match. Germline-derived CDR1 and CDR2 are KGHSH and LQKENI.

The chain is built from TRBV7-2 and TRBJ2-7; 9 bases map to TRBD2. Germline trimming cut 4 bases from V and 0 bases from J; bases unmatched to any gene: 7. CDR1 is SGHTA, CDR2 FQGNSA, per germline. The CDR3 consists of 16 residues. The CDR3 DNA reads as TGTGCCAGCAGCTCTCCTAGCGGGATGGGCTCCTACGAGCAGTACTTC. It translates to CASSSPSGMGSYEQYF.

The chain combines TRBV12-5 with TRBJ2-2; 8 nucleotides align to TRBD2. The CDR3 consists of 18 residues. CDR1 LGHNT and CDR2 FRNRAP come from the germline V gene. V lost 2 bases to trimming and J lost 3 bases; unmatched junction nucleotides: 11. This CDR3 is CASGLTFSGSLDTGELFF. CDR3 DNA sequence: TGTGCTAGTGGTTTGACCTTCAGCGGGAGTCTGGACACCGGGGAGCTGTTTTTT.

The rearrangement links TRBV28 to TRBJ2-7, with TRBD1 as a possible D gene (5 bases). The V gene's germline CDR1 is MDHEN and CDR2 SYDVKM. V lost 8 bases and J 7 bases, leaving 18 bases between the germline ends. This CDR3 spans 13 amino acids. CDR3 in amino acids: CASSPRELREQYF. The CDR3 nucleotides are TGTGCCAGCTCTCCCAGGGAACTACGAGAGCAGTACTTC.

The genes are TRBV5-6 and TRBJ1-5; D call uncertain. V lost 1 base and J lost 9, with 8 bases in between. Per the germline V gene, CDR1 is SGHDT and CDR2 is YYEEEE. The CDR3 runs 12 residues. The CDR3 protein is CASSLTAGPQHF. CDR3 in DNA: TGTGCCAGCAGCTTGACCGCAGGGCCCCAGCATTTT.

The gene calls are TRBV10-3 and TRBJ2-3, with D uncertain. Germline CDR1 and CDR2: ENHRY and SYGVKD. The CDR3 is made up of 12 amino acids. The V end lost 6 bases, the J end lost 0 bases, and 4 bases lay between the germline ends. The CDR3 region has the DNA TGTGCCATCAGCGGGAGCACAGATACGCAGTATTTT. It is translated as CAISGSTDTQYF.

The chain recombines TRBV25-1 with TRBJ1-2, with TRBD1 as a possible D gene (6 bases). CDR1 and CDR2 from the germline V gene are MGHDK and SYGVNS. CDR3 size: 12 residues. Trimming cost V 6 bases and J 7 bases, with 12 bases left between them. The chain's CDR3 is CASRNLRGGYTF. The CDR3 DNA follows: TGTGCCAGCAGAAATCTCAGGGGTGGCTACACCTTC.

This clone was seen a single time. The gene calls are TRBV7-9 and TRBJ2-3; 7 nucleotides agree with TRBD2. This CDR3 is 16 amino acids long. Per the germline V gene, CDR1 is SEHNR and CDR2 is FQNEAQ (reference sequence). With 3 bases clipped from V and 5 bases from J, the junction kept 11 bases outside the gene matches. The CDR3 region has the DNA TGTGCCAGCAGCTTCTATGGGGCGGGAGAGGTAGATACGCAGTATTTT. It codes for CASSFYGAGEVDTQYF.

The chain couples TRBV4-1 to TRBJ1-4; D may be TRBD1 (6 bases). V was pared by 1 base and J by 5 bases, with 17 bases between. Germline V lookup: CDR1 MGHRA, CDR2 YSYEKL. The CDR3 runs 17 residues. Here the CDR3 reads CASSQGLADRKNEKLFF. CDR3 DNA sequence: TGCGCCAGCAGCCAAGGGTTAGCCGACAGGAAGAATGAAAAACTGTTTTTT.

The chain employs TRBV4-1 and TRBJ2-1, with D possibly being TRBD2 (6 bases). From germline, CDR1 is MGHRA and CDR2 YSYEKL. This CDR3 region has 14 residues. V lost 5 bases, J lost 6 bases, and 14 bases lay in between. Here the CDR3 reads CASSALGGFNEQFF. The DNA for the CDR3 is TGCGCCAGCAGCGCCCTCGGAGGGTTCAATGAGCAGTTCTTC.

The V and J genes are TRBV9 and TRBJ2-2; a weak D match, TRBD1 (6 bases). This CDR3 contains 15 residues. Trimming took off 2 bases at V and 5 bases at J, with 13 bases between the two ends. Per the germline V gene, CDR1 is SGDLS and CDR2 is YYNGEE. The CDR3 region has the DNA TGTGCCAGCAGCGTTACAGGGCAGTTAACCGGGGAGCTGTTTTTT. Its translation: CASSVTGQLTGELFF.

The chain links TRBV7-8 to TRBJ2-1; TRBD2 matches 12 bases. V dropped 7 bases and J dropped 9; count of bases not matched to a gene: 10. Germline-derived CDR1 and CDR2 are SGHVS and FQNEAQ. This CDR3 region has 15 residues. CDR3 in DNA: TGTGCCAGCACCTCCGGGACTAGCGGGTATTTTGAGCAGTTCTTC. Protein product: CASTSGTSGYFEQFF.